Sequencing of this TCR beta chain was carried out in a study of cytomegalovirus exposure and HLA in healthy donors. The CDR3 is 15 amino acids. CDR1 is SGHNT and CDR2 is YYREEE in the germline V gene (reference sequence). Germline trimming cut 4 bases from V and 3 bases from J; bases unmatched to any gene: 5. Study observations and caveats: TCR beta chain V- and J-gene trimming was linked, in a later analysis, to a missense variant in DCLRE1C. For most TCR beta V segments, an earlier analysis put the productive rate at about 90% or about 30% of the time.

This clone has only a few counts. Its target is unknown. Researchers ran the PCR with 60 Vbeta and 13 Jbeta primers. Produced via immunoSEQ multiplex PCR; TCRdb's table is partial and in-frame only. This sample carries fewer than 200,000 clones, 80% of them seen once, and the ten largest clones take under 0.85%. Sequencing was carried out using PBMCs. The clonotype comes from a boy between 10 and 17 years old in good health and CMV-seronegative. The chain is built from TRBV5-4 and TRBJ1-4, with TRBD1 matching 8 bases. CDR3 nucleotide sequence: TGTGCCAGCAGCGTTGCAGGGGGCCCTAATGAAAAACTGTTTTTT. It yields the protein CASSVAGGPNEKLFF.